Below, 29 T cell receptor beta chains from the same sample are listed, as sequenced in a study of Ad26.COV2.S vaccination and SARS-CoV-2 variants. The data were produced by immunoSEQ multiplex PCR, yet TCRdb's version contains in-frame clones alone and is incomplete. The sample records 300,000 to 350,000 clones, about 88% being singletons. Treatment of the sample: roughly 19 received Ad26.COV2.S at low or high dose, single or two shots; roughly five received placebo; per-sample allocation not given. Sampling happened 63 days after the first vaccine or placebo injection. Sequencing was performed on peripheral blood, taken in a trial of Ad26.COV2.S vaccine versus placebo. These receptors were taken from a person between 18 and 65 years old who received the Ad26.COV2.S COVID-19 vaccine or a placebo.

V gene TRBV9 combines with J gene TRBJ2-3; TRBD1 matches 11 bases. Germline CDR1 reads SGDLS; CDR2 reads YYNGEE. The CDR3 totals 16 residues. The ends lost 4 bases at V and 4 bases at J; junction bases unmatched: 8. In DNA, the CDR3 is TGTGCCAGCAGCTTGGACAGGGGGCAAATCTCAGATACGCAGTATTTT. As protein: CASSLDRGQISDTQYF.

The V gene is TRBV6-5, the J gene TRBJ2-1; 7 bases fit TRBD1. Losses at the gene ends were 5 bases for V and 2 bases for J; bases not matched to a gene: 6. Germline V lookup: CDR1 MNHEY, CDR2 SVGAGI. The CDR3 is made up of 15 amino acids. CDR3 residues: CASSRTGTTYNEQFF. The CDR3 DNA follows: TGTGCCAGCAGTCGGACAGGTACAACCTACAATGAGCAGTTCTTC.

The V and J genes are TRBV4-2 and TRBJ2-7; 13 bases align to TRBD2. V shed 1 base and J 7 bases; nucleotides not matched to a gene: 7. The CDR3 runs to 16 residues. Germline V gives CDR1 LGHNA, CDR2 YNFKEQ. The CDR3 coding sequence is TGTGCCAGCAGCCAAGCCGGGACTAGCGGGAATCGGGAGCAGTACTTC. Translating gives CASSQAGTSGNREQYF.

The chain combines TRBV7-9 with TRBJ2-2; D tentatively fits TRBD1 or TRBD2 (6 bases each). The germline gives CDR1 SEHNR, CDR2 FQNEAQ (reference sequence). Deletions cut 3 bases from V and 4 bases from J, with 15 bases between. The CDR3 sequence is 16 residues long. The CDR3 nucleotides read TGTGCCAGCAGCTTGACATACAGGGAGGTCACCGGGGAGCTGTTTTTT. Protein sequence: CASSLTYREVTGELFF.

CDR3 residues: CSVDVNTQYF. DNA of the CDR3: TGCAGCGTTGACGTGAATACGCAGTATTTT. V is TRBV29-1 and J is TRBJ2-3; D gene unclear. Germline lookup yields CDR1 SQVTM and CDR2 ANQGSEA. CDR3 length: 10 amino acids. V lost 3 bases, J lost 7 bases, and 5 bases lay in between.

The rearrangement links TRBV6-5 to TRBJ2-5; the D gene is possibly TRBD1 (6 bases). The CDR3 sequence is 15 residues long. Germline V gives CDR1 MNHEY, CDR2 SVGAGI. The V gene lost 6 bases and the J gene lost 1 base, with 15 bases spanning the gap. CDR3 sequence reads: CASRNTGSLQETQYF. Here the CDR3 DNA reads TGTGCCAGCAGAAATACAGGGTCCCTCCAAGAGACCCAGTACTTC.

Here the CDR3 reads CASSYLGASTEAFF. The CDR3, as DNA: TGTGCCAGCAGCTATCTGGGGGCTAGCACTGAAGCTTTCTTT. The chain carries TRBV7-2 and TRBJ1-1; perhaps TRBD1 as D (6 bases). Germline V CDR1 and CDR2: SGHTA, FQGNSA. V lost 4 bases and J 4 bases, leaving 13 bases between the germline ends. The CDR3 is 14 residues long. The complete variable domain, with remaining parts taken from reference TRBV7-2 and TRBJ1-1, reads GAGVSQSPSNKVTEKGKDVELRCDPISGHTALYWYRQSLGQGLEFLIYFQGNSAPDKSGLPSDRFSAERTGGSVSTLTIQRTQQEDSAVYLCASSYLGASTEAFFGQGTRLTVV.

The CDR3 loop is CASSYSVVDEQYF. The CDR3 DNA sequence: TGTGCCAGCAGTTATTCGGTTGTCGACGAGCAGTACTTC. The V call is TRBV27, the J call TRBJ2-7; no clear D. The V end lost 4 bases, the J end lost 5 bases, and 12 bases lay between the germline ends. Germline V gene sequence: CDR1 MNHEY, CDR2 SMNVEV (reference sequence). The CDR3 has 13 amino acids.

The chain employs TRBV23-1 and TRBJ1-6; D is ambiguous. TRBV23-1 is classed as an ORF, of uncertain function. There are 19 residues in the CDR3. V was trimmed by 6 bases and J by 11 bases, leaving 32 bases between them. The CDR3 spells CASSPYSDRGATIDPPLHF. CDR3 DNA sequence: TGCGCCAGCAGCCCCTATTCCGACCGGGGAGCTACAATTGATCCACCCCTCCACTTT.

This clone was seen only once. The chain combines TRBV5-1 with TRBJ2-7, with a weak D call TRBD2 (7 bases). The CDR3 length is 14 residues. Germline CDR1 and CDR2: SGHRS and YFSETQ. V dropped 3 bases and J dropped 5 bases, with 15 bases sitting between them. CDR3 protein: CASSSGGYLDEQYF. The CDR3 DNA follows: TGCGCCAGCAGCTCGGGGGGCTACTTGGACGAGCAGTACTTC.

As regards this clone: At one boundary the junction diverges from the germline segment, which might be a read error. The V and J genes are TRBV28 and TRBJ2-7, with D perhaps assigned TRBD1 or TRBD2 (5 bases each). CDR3 length: 11 amino acids. In germline, CDR1 is MDHEN, CDR2 SYDVKM. The CDR3 DNA sequence: TGTGCCAGCAGTTTGTGGGGGAATGTAGACTTC. Its protein product is CASSLWGNVDF.

The rearrangement uses TRBV6-2 or TRBV6-3 and TRBJ1-2; D not resolved. V was pared by 6 bases and J by 6 bases, with 11 bases between. The germline V gene encodes CDR1 MNHEY and CDR2 SVGEGT. The CDR3 length is 12 residues. CDR3 DNA: TGTGCCAGCAGCGAGATCAGCCATGGCTACACCTTC. Translated: CASSEISHGYTF.

In this sample, this clone turned up a few times. The chain is built from TRBV27 and TRBJ1-6; D is unresolved. Germline values: CDR1 MNHEY, CDR2 SMNVEV (reference sequence). V was shortened by 5 bases and J by 8 bases, with 7 bases between the two germline ends. The CDR3 consists of 12 residues. CDR3 sequence: CASSKRDSPLHF. CDR3 DNA: TGTGCCAGCAGTAAGAGGGATTCACCCCTCCACTTT.

The V gene is TRBV30, the J gene TRBJ2-5; tentatively, D is TRBD1 or TRBD2 (6 bases each). CDR1 and CDR2 from the germline V gene are GTSNPN and SVGIG (reference sequence). Trimming removed 2 bases at V and 5 bases at J, with 15 bases between. The CDR3 runs to 14 residues. The CDR3 protein is CAWSLGGSSETQYF. The CDR3 DNA is TGTGCCTGGAGTCTGGGGGGCTCTTCCGAGACCCAGTACTTC.

CDR3 sequence: CASSPWEGETLTDTQYF. CDR3 DNA: TGTGCCAGCAGCCCCTGGGAGGGGGAAACCCTCACAGATACGCAGTATTTT. The gene calls are TRBV2 and TRBJ2-3; a weak D match, TRBD2 (7 bases). Germline V gene lookup returns CDR1 SNHLY and CDR2 FYNNEI. V lost 6 bases to trimming and J lost 2 bases, with 21 bases between them. This CDR3 has 17 residues.

The chain joins TRBV7-2 to TRBJ1-1, with 9 bases that match TRBD1. Germline values: CDR1 SGHTA, CDR2 FQGNSA. The CDR3 is 15 amino acids. V was pared by 5 bases and J by 3 bases, with 7 bases of the junction left unmatched. CDR3: CASSPGTGKYTEAFF. For the CDR3, the DNA is TGTGCCAGCAGCCCTGGGACAGGGAAGTACACTGAAGCTTTCTTT.

The J gene is TRBJ1-2, the V gene TRBV9; 11 bases match TRBD1. The CDR3 covers 16 residues. The V segment lost 4 bases and the J segment 4 bases; nucleotides outside the gene matches: 9. Germline loops: CDR1 SGDLS, CDR2 YYNGEE. CDR3 bases: TGTGCCAGCAGCTCTCCTCGGGACAGGGGGTTCTATGGCTACACCTTC. Protein product: CASSSPRDRGFYGYTF. The full variable domain, its missing parts supplied by reference TRBV9 and TRBJ1-2, is DSGVTQTPKHLITATGQRVTLRCSPRSGDLSVYWYQQSLDQGLQFLIQYYNGEERAKGNILERFSAQQFPDLHSELNLSSLELGDSALYFCASSSPRDRGFYGYTFGSGTRLTVV.

This chain uses TRBV19 with TRBJ1-5, with 8 bases identical to TRBD1. The CDR3 sequence is 16 residues long. V gave up 4 bases and J gave up 6 bases; unmatched junction bases: 11. Germline-derived CDR1 and CDR2 are LNHDA and SQIVND (reference sequence). CDR3 loop: CASSRPGQGVGQPQHF. In DNA, the CDR3 is TGTGCCAGTAGTAGACCAGGACAGGGTGTCGGTCAGCCCCAGCATTTT.

The gene calls are TRBV28 and TRBJ2-1; 8 bases map to TRBD2. Germline-derived CDR1 and CDR2 are MDHEN and SYDVKM. V gave up 6 bases and J gave up 2 bases; unmatched junction bases: 9. This CDR3 is built from 16 residues. The CDR3 DNA follows: TGTGCCAGCAGCGGAATGAGCGGGGGAGCCTACAATGAGCAGTTCTTC. Translating gives CASSGMSGGAYNEQFF.

This sequence joins TRBV28 and TRBJ2-7, with 8 bases that match TRBD1. Germline trimming cut 7 bases from V and 5 bases from J; bases unmatched to any gene: 19. Germline V gene data show CDR1 as MDHEN and CDR2 as SYDVKM. The CDR3 sequence is 17 residues long. In DNA, the CDR3 is TGTGCCAGCACCCCAAACCTCCGGGACAGGAGAAGGGACGAGCAGTACTTC. This gives the protein CASTPNLRDRRRDEQYF.

V gene TRBV3-1 (or the pseudogene TRBV3-2) combines with J gene TRBJ2-3, with a possible D match to TRBD2 (5 bases). The V and J ends lost 1 base and 2 bases respectively, with 10 bases between them. CDR3 size: 15 residues. Germline V gene lookup returns CDR1 LGHDT and CDR2 YNNKEL (reference sequence). The CDR3 bases are TGTGCCAGCAGCCAAGGGGCAGCGGCCACAGATACGCAGTATTTT. This translates into CASSQGAAATDTQYF.

The chain carries TRBV7-2 and TRBJ2-1; D possibly corresponds to TRBD2 (6 bases). Trimming removed 1 base from V and 7 bases from J, with 8 bases in between. Germline CDR1 reads SGHTA; CDR2 reads FQGNSA. There are 13 residues in the CDR3. The chain's CDR3 is CASSLVAGNEQFF. The CDR3 coding sequence is TGTGCCAGCAGCTTAGTCGCGGGGAATGAGCAGTTCTTC.

The genes are TRBV18 and TRBJ1-5; D possibly corresponds to TRBD1 (6 bases). Between the trimmed V and J ends, which lost 4 bases and 1 base, there was a span of 8 bases. CDR1 KGHSH and CDR2 LQKENI come from the germline V gene. CDR3 length: 14 amino acids. CDR3 nucleotide sequence: TGTGCCAGCTCACAGGGGGAAAGCAATCAGCCCCAGCATTTT. Translated, it gives CASSQGESNQPQHF.

The chain recombines TRBV18 with TRBJ2-2; 8 positions match TRBD1. The CDR3 totals 16 residues. Germline V gene data show CDR1 as KGHSH and CDR2 as LQKENI. The V segment lost 4 bases and the J segment 5 bases; nucleotides outside the gene matches: 9. The CDR3 loop is CASSLGQGSFTGELFF. The CDR3 region has the DNA TGTGCCAGCTCACTAGGACAGGGAAGTTTTACCGGGGAGCTGTTTTTT.

V is TRBV10-3 and J is TRBJ2-5, with a tentative D call TRBD1 (6 bases). The CDR3 totals 14 residues. The V end lost 0 bases, the J end lost 2 bases, and 7 bases lay between the germline ends. The V gene's germline CDR1 is ENHRY and CDR2 SYGVKD. The CDR3 DNA follows: TGTGCCATCAGTGAGTCCGGACAGCAAGAGACCCAGTACTTC. Translating it yields CAISESGQQETQYF.

There are a few counts of this clone. This chain connects TRBV27 to TRBJ1-2; unclear D gene. The CDR3 totals 12 residues. Germline V gene lookup returns CDR1 MNHEY and CDR2 SMNVEV (reference sequence). Trimming pared 5 bases from V and 0 bases from J, leaving 4 bases between. This CDR3 is CASSNPNYGYTF. In nucleotides, the CDR3 is TGTGCCAGCAGTAACCCTAACTATGGCTACACCTTC.

The rearrangement joins TRBV21-1 to TRBJ2-4; TRBD1 is the table's D call, not checked against the DNA. TRBV21-1 is a documented pseudogene. The CDR3 has 19 residues. The CDR3 loop reads CASSTPYLGQSGAKNIQYF. Written as DNA, the CDR3 is TGTGCCAGCAGCACCCCGTATCTTGGACAGTCTGGGGCCAAAAACATTCAGTACTTC.

The chain couples TRBV3-1 (or the pseudogene TRBV3-2) to TRBJ2-3, with 10 bases aligning to TRBD2. Germline V gives CDR1 LGHDT, CDR2 YNNKEL (reference sequence). CDR3 length: 16 amino acids. V lost 6 bases and J lost 2; bases outside the gene matches: 8. The CDR3 DNA is TGTGCCAGCAGATTTTCTAGCGGGGGTCCCACAGATACGCAGTATTTT. Its translation: CASRFSSGGPTDTQYF.

Points on this clone: A much larger clone sits a single nucleotide away, making a read error possible. At the DNA level, this CDR3 is encoded by other sequences in the same sample as well. This chain joins TRBV12-3 or TRBV12-4 and TRBJ1-2; D is unresolved. Trimming took off 3 bases at V and 2 bases at J, with 4 bases between the two ends. There are 12 residues in the CDR3. CDR3 nucleotides: TGTGCCAGCAGTTTTGGGAACTATGGCTACACCTTC. Its protein product is CASSFGNYGYTF.